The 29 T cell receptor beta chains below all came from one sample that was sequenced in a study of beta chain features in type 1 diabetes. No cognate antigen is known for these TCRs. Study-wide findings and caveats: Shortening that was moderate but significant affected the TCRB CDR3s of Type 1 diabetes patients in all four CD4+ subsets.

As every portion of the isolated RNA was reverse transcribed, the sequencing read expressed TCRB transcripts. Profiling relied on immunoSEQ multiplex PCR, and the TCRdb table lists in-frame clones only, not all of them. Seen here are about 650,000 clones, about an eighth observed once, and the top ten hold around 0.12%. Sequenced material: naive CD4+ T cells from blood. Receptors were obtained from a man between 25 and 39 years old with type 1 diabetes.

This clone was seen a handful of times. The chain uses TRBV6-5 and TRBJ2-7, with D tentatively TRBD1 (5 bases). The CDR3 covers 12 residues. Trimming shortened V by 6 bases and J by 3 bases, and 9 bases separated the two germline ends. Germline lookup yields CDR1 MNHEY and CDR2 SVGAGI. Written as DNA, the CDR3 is TGTGCCAGCAGCCTGACAGACTACGAGCAGTACTTC. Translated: CASSLTDYEQYF.

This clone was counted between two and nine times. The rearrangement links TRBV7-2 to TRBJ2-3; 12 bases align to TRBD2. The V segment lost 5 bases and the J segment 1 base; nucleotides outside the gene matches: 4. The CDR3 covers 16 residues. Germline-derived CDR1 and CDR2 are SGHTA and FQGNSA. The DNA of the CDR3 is TGTGCCAGCAGCCATACTAGCGGGGGGCGCACAGATACGCAGTATTTT. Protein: CASSHTSGGRTDTQYF.

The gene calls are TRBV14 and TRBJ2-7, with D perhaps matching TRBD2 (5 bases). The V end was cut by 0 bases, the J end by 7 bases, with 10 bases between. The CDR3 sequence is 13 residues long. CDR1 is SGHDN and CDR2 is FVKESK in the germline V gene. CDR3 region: CASSQEMRGEQYF. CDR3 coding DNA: TGTGCCAGCAGCCAAGAAATGCGCGGGGAGCAGTACTTC.

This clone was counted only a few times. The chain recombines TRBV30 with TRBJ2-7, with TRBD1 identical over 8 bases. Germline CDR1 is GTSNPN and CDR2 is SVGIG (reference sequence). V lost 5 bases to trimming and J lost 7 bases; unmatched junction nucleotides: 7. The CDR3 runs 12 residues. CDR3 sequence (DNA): TGTGCCTGGTGGGGGACAGGCGAGGAGCAGTACTTC. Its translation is CAWWGTGEEQYF.

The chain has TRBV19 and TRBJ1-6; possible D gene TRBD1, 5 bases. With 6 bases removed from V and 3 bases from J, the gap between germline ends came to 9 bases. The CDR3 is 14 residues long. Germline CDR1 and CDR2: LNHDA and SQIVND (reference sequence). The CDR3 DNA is TGTGCCAGTAGCGACAGTTTCTATAATTCACCCCTCCACTTT. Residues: CASSDSFYNSPLHF. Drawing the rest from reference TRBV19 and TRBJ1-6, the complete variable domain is DGGITQSPKYLFRKEGQNVTLSCEQNLNHDAMYWYRQDPGQGLRLIYYSQIVNDFQKGDIAEGYSVSREKKESFPLTVTSAQKNPTAFYLCASSDSFYNSPLHFGNGTRLTVT.

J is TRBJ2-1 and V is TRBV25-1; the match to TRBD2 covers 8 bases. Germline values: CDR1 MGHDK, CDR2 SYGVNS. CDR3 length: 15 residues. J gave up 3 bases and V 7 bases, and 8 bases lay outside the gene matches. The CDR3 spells CASNPRRGDYNEQFF. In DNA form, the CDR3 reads TGTGCCAGCAACCCCAGGCGGGGGGACTACAATGAGCAGTTCTTC.

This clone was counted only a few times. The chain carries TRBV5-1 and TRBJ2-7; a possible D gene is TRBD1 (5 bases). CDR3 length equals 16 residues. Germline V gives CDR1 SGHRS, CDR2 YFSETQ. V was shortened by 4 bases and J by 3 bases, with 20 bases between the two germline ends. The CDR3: CASSPPGGAGRYEQYF. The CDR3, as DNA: TGCGCCAGCAGCCCACCCGGTGGGGCAGGTCGCTACGAGCAGTACTTC.

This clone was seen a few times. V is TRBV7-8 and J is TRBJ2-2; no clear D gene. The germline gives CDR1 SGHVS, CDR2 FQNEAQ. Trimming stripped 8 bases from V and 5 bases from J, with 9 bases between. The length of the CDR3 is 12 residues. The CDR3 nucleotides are TGTGCCAGCTCGAGAGTTACCGGGGAGCTGTTTTTT. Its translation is CASSRVTGELFF.

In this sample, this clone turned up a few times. CDR3 in DNA: TGTGCCAGCAGCCGGTCGGGCGCAGGGAACTATGGCTACACCTTC. It translates to CASSRSGAGNYGYTF. The J gene is TRBJ1-2, the V gene TRBV7-9; D might be TRBD1 (5 bases). The CDR3 is 15 residues long. V was shortened by 5 bases and J by 2 bases, with 15 bases between the two germline ends. Germline V lookup: CDR1 SEHNR, CDR2 FQNEAQ (reference sequence).

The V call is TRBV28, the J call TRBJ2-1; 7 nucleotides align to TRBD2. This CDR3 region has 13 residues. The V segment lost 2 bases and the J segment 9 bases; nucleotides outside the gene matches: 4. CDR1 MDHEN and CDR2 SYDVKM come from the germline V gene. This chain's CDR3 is CASSLTGGIEQFF. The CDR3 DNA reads TGTGCCAGCAGTTTAACCGGGGGGATTGAGCAGTTCTTC. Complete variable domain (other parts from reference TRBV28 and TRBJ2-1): DVKVTQSSRYLVKRTGEKVFLECVQDMDHENMFWYRQDPGLGLRLIYFSYDVKMKEKGDIPEGYSVSREKKERFSLILESASTNQTSMYLCASSLTGGIEQFFGPGTRLTVL.

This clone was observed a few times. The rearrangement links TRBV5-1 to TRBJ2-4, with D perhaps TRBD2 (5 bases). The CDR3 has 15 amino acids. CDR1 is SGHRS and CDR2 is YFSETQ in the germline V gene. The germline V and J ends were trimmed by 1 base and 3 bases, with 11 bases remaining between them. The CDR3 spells CASSLRGFDKNIQYF. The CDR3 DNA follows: TGCGCCAGCAGCTTGAGAGGGTTCGACAAAAACATTCAGTACTTC.

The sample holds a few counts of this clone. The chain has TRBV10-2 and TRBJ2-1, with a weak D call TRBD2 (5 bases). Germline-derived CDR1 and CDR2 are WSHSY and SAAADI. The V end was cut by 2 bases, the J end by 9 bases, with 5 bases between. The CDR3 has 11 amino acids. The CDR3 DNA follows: TGCGCCAGCAGTGAGGAGGGTGAGCAGTTCTTC. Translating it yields CASSEEGEQFF.

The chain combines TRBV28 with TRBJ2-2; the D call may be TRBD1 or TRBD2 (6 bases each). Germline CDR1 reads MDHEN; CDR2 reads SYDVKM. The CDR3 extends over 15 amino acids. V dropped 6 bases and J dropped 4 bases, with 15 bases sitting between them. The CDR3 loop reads CASRLGGQSTGELFF. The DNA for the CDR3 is TGTGCCAGCAGACTTGGGGGGCAAAGCACCGGGGAGCTGTTTTTT.

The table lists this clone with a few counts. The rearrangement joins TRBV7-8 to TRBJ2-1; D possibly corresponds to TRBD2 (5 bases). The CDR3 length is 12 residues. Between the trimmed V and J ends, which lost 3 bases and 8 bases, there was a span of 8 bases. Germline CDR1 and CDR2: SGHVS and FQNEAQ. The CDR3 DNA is TGTGCCAGCAGCTTCAGGCGGGATGAGCAGTTCTTC. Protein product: CASSFRRDEQFF. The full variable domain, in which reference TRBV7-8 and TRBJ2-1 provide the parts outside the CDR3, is GAGVSQSPRYKVAKRGQDVALRCDPISGHVSLFWYQQALGQGPEFLTYFQNEAQLDKSGLPSDRFFAERPEGSVSTLKIQRTQQEDSAVYLCASSFRRDEQFFGPGTRLTVL.

Written as DNA, the CDR3 is TGTGCCAGCAGCTCGTCATCGGATGAGCAGTTCTTC. Residues: CASSSSSDEQFF. The chain employs TRBV7-9 and TRBJ2-1; D remains ambiguous. Trimming took off 4 bases at V and 8 bases at J, with 9 bases between the two ends. There are 12 residues in the CDR3. CDR1 and CDR2 from the germline V gene are SEHNR and FQNEAQ (reference sequence).

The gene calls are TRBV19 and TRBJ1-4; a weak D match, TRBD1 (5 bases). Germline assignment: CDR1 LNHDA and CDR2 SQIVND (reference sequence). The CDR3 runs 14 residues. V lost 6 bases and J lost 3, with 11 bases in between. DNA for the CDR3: TGTGCCAGTAGGATGGGGGGGTCTAATGAAAAACTGTTTTTT. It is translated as CASRMGGSNEKLFF.

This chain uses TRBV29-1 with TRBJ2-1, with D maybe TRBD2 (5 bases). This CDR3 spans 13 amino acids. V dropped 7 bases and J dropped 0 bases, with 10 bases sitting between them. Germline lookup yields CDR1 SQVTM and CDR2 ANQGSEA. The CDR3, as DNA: TGCAGCGGGAGGAAGAGCTCCTACAATGAGCAGTTCTTC. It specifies CSGRKSSYNEQFF.

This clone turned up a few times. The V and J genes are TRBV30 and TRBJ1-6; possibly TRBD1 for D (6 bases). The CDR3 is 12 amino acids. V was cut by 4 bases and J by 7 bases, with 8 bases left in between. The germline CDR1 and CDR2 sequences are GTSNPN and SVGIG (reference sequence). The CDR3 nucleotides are TGTGCCTGGACAGGGGTGAATTCACCCCTCCACTTT. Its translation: CAWTGVNSPLHF.

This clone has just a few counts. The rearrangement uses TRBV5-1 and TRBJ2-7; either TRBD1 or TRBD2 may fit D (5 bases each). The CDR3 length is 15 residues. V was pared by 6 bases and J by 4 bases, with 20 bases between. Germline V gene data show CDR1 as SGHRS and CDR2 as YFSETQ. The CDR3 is CASTELERGTYEQYF. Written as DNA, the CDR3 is TGCGCCAGCACCGAGCTTGAGCGAGGGACGTACGAGCAGTACTTC.

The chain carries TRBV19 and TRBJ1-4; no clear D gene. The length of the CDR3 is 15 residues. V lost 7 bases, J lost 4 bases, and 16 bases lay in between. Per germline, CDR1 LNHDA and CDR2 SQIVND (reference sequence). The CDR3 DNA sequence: TGTGCCAGTACCCAGTTGGCCAGCCTTAATGAAAAACTGTTTTTT. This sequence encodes CASTQLASLNEKLFF.

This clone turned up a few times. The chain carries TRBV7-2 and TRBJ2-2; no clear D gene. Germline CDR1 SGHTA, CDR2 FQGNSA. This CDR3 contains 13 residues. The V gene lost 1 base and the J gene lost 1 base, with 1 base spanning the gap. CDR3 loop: CASSLGNTGELFF. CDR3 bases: TGTGCCAGCAGCTTAGGGAACACCGGGGAGCTGTTTTTT.

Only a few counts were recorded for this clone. CDR3 residues: CASSSSGGFTDTQYF. The CDR3 nucleotides are TGTGCCAGCAGCTCAAGCGGGGGTTTCACAGATACGCAGTATTTT. This rearrangement joins TRBV7-9 to TRBJ2-3; 8 bases agree with TRBD2. Germline values: CDR1 SEHNR, CDR2 FQNEAQ (reference sequence). The CDR3 loop spans 15 amino acids. The ends lost 4 bases at V and 2 bases at J; junction bases unmatched: 5.

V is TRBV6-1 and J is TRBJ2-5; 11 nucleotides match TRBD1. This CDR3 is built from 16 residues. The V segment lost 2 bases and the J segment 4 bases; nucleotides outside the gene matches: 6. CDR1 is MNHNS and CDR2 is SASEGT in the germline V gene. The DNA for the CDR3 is TGTGCCAGCAGTGAACGGCCTGGGACAGGGGGAGAGACCCAGTACTTC. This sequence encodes CASSERPGTGGETQYF.

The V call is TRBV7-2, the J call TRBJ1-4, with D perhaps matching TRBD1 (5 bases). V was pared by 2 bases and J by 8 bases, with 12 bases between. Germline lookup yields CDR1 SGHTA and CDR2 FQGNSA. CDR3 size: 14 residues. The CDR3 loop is CASSLQGTSEKLFF. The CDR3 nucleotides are TGTGCCAGCAGCTTACAGGGAACTTCGGAAAAACTGTTTTTT.

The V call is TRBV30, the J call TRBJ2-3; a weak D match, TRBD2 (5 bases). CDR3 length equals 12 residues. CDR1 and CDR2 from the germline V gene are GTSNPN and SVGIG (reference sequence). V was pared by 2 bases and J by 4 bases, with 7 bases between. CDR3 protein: CAWSRGPDTQYF. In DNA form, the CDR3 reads TGTGCCTGGAGTAGAGGGCCAGATACGCAGTATTTT.

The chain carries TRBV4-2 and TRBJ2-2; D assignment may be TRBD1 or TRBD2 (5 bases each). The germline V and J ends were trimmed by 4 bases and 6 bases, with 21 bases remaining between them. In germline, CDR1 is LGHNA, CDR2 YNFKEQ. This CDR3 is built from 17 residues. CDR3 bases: TGTGCCAGCAGCCCAGGGCCCGGGGAGAAGTCGGCCGGGGAGCTGTTTTTT. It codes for CASSPGPGEKSAGELFF.

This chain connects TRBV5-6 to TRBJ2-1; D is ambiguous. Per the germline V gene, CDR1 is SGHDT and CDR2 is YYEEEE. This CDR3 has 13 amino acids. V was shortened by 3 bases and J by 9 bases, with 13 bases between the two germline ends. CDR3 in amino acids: CASSSGRWREQFF. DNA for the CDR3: TGTGCCAGCAGCTCGGGCCGGTGGCGTGAGCAGTTCTTC.

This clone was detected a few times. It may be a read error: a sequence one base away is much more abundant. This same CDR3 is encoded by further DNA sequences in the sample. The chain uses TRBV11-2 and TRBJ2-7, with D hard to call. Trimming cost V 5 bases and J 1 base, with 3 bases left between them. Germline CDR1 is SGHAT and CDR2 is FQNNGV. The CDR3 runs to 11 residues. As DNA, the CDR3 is TGTGCCAGCAGCCCGTCCTACGAGCAGTACTTC. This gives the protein CASSPSYEQYF.

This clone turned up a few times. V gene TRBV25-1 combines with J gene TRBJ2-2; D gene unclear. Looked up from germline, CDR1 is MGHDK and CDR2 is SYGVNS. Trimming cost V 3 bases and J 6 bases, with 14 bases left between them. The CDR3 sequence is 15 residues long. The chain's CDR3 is CASSDVNKASGELFF. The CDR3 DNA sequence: TGTGCCAGCAGTGATGTAAACAAGGCGTCCGGGGAGCTGTTTTTT.